This TCR beta chain came from a study of cytomegalovirus exposure and HLA in healthy donors. Study-wide context: Tens of millions of unique TCRs from HLA-typed donors were held in an early data release.

The PCR was carried out with 60 Vbeta primers and 13 Jbeta primers. Data came from immunoSEQ multiplex PCR; TCRdb stores just in-frame clones and leaves some out. Here the sample spans roughly 110,000 clones, 70% to 80% being singletons. Study findings and constraints: Despite most TCR sequences being rare, some public TCRs occurred in many donors. The authors enumerated 150 to 200 TCR beta chains as linked to cytomegalovirus.

As concerns this clone: The antigen is not known.

J lost 5 bases, V lost 4 bases, and 11 bases had no gene match. Germline CDR1 and CDR2: WNHNN and SYGVQD (reference sequence). This CDR3 is 16 amino acids long. The sequenced material came from PBMCs. The sequence came from a woman between 18 and 30 years old in good health and CMV-seropositive. The chain employs TRBV10-1 and TRBJ2-3, with 8 bases matching TRBD1. This CDR3 reads CASSVTDRGGEDTQYF. CDR3 nucleotides: TGCGCCAGCAGTGTCACAGACAGGGGTGGTGAAGATACGCAGTATTTT.